Detailed here is one T cell receptor beta chain. The antigen is not known. V was cut by 7 bases and J by 3 bases, with 13 bases left in between. Per the germline V gene, CDR1 is SNHLY and CDR2 is FYNNEI. The CDR3 runs 13 residues. Each CDR3 protein is one row after TCRdb ran MiXCR on the 5' RACE reads. The top ten hold over 2% of the sample, which has around 280,000 distinct CDR3 sequences, less than 9% seen once. This specimen belongs to a study of identical twins. Points from the study as a whole: Alpha sequences out of frame and shared by twins had excess low generation probability. Conclusions relied on cross-sectional statistical analysis, not following the same donors. Invariant MAIT and iNKT cells may have partly biased zero-insertion analyses.

This sample was shared with a second study, whose subject was yellow fever vaccine responses in identical twins. That investigation notes: Twins' vaccine T cell responses were reported to seem partly convergent and partly personalized.

Sequencing was performed on memory (CD45RO+) T cells sorted from blood. The chain couples TRBV2 to TRBJ2-7; D possibly matches TRBD1 or TRBD2 (5 bases each). The TCR comes from a woman aged 18-35 years in good health. Here the CDR3 reads CASNRDQLYEQYF. CDR3 nucleotide sequence: TGTGCCAGCAACCGGGACCAACTCTACGAGCAGTACTTC.